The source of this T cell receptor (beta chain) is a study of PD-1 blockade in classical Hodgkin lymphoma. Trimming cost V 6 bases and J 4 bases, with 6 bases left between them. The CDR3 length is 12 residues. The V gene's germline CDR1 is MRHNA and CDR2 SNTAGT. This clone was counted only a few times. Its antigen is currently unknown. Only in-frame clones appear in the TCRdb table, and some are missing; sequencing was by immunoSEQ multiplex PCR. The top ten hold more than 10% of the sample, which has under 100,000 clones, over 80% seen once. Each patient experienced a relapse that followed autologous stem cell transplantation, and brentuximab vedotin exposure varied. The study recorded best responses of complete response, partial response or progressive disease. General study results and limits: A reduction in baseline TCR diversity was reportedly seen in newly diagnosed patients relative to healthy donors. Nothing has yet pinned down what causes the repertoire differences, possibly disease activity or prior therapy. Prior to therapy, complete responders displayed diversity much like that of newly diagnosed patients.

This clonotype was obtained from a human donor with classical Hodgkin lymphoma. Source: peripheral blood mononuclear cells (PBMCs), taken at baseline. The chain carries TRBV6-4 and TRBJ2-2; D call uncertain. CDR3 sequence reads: CASRGATGELFF. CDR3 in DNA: TGTGCCAGCAGAGGTGCCACCGGGGAGCTGTTTTTT.